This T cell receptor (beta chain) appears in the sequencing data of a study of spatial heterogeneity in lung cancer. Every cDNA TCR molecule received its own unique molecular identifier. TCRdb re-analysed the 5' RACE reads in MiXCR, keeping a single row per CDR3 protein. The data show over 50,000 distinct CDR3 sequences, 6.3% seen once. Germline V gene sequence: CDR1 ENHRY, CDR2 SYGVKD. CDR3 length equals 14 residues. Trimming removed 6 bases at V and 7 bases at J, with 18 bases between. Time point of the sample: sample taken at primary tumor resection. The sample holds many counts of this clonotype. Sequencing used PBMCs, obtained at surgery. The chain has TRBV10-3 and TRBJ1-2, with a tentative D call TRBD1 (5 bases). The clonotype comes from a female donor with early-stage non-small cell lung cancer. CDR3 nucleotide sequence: TGTGCCATCAGAACCGGGACGGCTGTTTTTGGCTACACCTTC. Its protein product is CAIRTGTAVFGYTF.